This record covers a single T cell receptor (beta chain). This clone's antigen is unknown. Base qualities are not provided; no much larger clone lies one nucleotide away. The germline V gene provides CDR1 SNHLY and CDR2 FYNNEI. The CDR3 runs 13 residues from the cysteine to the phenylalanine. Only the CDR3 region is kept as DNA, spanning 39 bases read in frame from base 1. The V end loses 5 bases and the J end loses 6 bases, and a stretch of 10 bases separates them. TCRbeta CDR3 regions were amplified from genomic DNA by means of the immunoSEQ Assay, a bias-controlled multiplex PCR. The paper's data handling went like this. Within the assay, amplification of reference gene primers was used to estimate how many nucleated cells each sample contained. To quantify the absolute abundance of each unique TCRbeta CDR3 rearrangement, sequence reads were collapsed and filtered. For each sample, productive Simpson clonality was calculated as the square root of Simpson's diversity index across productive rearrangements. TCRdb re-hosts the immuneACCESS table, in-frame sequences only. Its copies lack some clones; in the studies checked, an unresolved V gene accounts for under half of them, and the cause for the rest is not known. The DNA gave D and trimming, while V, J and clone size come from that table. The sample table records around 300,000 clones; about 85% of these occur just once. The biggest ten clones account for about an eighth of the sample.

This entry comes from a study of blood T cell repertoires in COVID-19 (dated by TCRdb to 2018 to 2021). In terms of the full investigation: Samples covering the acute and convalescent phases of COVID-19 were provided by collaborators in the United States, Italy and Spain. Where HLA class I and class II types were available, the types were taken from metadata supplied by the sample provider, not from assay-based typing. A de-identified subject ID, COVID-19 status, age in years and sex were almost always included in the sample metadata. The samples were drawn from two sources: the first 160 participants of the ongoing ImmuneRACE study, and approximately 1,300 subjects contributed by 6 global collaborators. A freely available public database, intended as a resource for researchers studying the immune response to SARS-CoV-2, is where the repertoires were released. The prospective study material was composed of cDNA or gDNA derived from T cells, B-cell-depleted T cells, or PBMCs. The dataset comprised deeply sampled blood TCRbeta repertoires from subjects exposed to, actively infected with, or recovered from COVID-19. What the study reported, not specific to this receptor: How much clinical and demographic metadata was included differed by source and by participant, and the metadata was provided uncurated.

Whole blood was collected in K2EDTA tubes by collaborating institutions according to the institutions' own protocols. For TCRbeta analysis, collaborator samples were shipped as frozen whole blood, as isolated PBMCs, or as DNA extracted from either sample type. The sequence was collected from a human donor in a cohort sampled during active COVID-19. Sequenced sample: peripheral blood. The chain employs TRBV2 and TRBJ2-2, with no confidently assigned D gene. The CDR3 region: CASSRYNSGELFF. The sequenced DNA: TGTGCCAGCAGTCGATACAATTCCGGGGAGCTGTTTTTT.